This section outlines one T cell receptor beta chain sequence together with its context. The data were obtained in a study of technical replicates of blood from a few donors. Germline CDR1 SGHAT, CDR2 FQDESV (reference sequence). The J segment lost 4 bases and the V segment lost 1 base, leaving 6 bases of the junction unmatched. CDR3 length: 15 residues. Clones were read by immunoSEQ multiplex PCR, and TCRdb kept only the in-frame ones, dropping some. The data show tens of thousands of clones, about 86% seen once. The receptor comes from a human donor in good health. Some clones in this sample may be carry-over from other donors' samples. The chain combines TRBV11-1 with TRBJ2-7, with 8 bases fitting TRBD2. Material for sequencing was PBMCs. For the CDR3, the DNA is TGTGCCAGCAGCTTAGAGGCGGGAGGATCTTACGAGCAGTACTTC. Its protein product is CASSLEAGGSYEQYF.